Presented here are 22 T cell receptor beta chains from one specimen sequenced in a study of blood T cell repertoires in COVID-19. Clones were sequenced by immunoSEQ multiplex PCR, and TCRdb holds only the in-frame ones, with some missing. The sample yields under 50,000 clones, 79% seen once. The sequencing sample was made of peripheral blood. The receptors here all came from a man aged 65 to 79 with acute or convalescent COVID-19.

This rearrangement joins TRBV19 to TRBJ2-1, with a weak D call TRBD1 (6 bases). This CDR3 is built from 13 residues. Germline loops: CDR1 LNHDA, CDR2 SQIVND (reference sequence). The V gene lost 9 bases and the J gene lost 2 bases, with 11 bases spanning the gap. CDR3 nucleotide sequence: TGTGCCAGCGGACAGACCCCCTACAATGAGCAGTTCTTC. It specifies CASGQTPYNEQFF.

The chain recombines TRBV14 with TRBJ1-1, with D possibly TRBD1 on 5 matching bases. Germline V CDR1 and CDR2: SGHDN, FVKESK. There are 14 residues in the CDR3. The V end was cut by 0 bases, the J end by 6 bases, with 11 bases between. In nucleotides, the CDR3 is TGTGCCAGCAGCCAAGAAGCAGGGAGGGCTGAAGCTTTCTTT. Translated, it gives CASSQEAGRAEAFF.

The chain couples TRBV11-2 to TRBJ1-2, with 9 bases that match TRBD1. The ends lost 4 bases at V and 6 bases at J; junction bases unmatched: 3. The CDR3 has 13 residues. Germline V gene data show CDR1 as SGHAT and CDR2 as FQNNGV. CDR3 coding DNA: TGTGCCAGCAGCTCTGGACAGGGGAATGGCTACACCTTC. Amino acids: CASSSGQGNGYTF.

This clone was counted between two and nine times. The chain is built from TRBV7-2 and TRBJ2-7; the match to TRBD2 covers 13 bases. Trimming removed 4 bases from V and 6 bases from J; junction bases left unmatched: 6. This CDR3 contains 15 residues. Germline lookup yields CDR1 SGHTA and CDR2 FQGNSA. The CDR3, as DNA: TGTGCCAGCAGCTATTCTGGACTAGCGGGAGTCGAGCAGTACTTC. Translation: CASSYSGLAGVEQYF.

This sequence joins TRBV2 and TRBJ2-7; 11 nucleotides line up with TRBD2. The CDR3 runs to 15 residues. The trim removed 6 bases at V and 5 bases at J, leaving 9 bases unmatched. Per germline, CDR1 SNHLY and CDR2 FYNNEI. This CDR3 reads CASRWGTSGGDEQYF. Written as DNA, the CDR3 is TGTGCCAGCAGGTGGGGGACTAGCGGAGGGGACGAGCAGTACTTC.

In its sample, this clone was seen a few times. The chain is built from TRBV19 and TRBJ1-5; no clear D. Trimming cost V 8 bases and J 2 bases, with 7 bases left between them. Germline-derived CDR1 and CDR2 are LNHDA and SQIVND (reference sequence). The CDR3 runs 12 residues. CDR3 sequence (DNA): TGTGCCAGTGTATCCGGCAATCAGCCCCAGCATTTT. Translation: CASVSGNQPQHF.

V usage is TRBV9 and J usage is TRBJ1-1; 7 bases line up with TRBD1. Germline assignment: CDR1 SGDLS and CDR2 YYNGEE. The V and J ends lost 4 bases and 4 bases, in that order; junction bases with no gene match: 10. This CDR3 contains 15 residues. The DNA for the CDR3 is TGTGCCAGCAGCCCGCGACAGGGTGAGGGCACTGAAGCTTTCTTT. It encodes CASSPRQGEGTEAFF.

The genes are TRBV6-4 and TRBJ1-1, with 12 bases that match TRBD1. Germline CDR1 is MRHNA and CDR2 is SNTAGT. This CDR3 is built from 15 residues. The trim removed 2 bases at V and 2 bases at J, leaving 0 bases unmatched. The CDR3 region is CASSDGTGGNTEAFF. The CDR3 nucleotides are TGTGCCAGCAGTGACGGGACAGGGGGCAACACTGAAGCTTTCTTT.

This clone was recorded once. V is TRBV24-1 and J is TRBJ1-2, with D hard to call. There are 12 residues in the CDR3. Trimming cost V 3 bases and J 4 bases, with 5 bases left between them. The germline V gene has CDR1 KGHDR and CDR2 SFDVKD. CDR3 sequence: CATSDASYGYTF. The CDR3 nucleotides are TGTGCCACCAGTGATGCGAGCTATGGCTACACCTTC.

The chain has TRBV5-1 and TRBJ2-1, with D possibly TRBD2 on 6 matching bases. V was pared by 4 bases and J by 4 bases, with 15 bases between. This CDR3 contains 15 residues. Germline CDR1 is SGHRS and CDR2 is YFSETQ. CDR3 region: CASSPGGTLYNEQFF. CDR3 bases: TGCGCCAGCAGCCCCGGCGGGACCTTATACAATGAGCAGTTCTTC.

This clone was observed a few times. Here the CDR3 reads CASSLEGGPGRNSPLHF. CDR3 nucleotides: TGCGCCAGCAGCTTGGAAGGAGGGCCGGGACGAAATTCACCCCTCCACTTT. The chain is built from TRBV5-1 and TRBJ1-6, with D perhaps TRBD1 (5 bases). Germline V gene sequence: CDR1 SGHRS, CDR2 YFSETQ. The CDR3 length is 17 residues. The V end was cut by 0 bases, the J end by 7 bases, with 17 bases between.

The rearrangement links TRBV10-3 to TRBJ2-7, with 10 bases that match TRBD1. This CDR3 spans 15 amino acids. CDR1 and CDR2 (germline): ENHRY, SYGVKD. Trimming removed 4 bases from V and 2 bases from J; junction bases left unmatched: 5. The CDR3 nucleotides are TGTGCCATCAGTGGGGGACAGGGGAGGACCTACGAGCAGTACTTC. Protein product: CAISGGQGRTYEQYF.

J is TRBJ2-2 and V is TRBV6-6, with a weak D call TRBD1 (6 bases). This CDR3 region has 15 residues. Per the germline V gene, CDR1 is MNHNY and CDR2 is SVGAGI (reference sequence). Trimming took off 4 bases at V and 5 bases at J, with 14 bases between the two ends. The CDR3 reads CASSSPGHGTGELFF. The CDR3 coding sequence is TGTGCCAGCAGTTCCCCGGGACATGGAACCGGGGAGCTGTTTTTT.

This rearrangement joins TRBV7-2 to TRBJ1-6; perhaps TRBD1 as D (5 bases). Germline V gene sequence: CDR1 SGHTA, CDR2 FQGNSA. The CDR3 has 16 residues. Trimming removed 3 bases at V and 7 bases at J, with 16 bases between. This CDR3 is CASSFPGAMLNSPLHF. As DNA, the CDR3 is TGTGCCAGCAGCTTCCCTGGGGCGATGTTAAATTCACCCCTCCACTTT.

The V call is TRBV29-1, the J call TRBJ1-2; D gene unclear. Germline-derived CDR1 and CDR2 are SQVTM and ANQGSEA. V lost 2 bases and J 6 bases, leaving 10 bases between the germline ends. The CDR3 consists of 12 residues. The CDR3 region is CSVERTANGYTF. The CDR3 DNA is TGCAGCGTTGAAAGGACTGCGAATGGCTACACCTTC.

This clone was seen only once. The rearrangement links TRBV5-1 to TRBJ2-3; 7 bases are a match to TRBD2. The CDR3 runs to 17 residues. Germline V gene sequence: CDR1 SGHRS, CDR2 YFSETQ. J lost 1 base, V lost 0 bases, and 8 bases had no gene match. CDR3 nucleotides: TGCGCCAGCAGCTTGGGGGGAGGGCCAATCGGCACAGATACGCAGTATTTT. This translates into CASSLGGGPIGTDTQYF.

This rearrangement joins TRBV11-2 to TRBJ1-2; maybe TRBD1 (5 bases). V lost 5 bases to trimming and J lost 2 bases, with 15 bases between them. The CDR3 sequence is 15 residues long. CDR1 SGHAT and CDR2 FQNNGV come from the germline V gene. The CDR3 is CASSPVAGWNYGYTF. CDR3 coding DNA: TGTGCCAGCAGCCCTGTGGCAGGGTGGAACTATGGCTACACCTTC.

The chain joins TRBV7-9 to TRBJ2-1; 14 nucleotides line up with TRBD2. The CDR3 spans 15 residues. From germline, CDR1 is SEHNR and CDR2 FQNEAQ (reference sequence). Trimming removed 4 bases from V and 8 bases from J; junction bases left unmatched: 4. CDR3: CASSSGTSGSYEQFF. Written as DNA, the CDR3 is TGTGCCAGCAGCTCCGGGACTAGCGGGAGCTATGAGCAGTTCTTC.

CDR3 nucleotides: TGTGCCAGCAATGCGCTGGCGGGAGTGTACAATGAGCAGTTCTTC. It encodes CASNALAGVYNEQFF. This chain connects TRBV4-2 to TRBJ2-1; 7 nucleotides line up with TRBD2. Trimming cost V 7 bases and J 4 bases; bases outside gene matches: 10. The CDR3 is 15 residues long. Germline V lookup: CDR1 LGHNA, CDR2 YNFKEQ.

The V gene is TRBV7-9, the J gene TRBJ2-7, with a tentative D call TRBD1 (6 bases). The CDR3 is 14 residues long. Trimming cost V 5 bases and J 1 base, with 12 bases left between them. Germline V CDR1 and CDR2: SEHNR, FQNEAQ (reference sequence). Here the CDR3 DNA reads TGTGCCAGCAGCCTCGGACAGCAATCCTACGAGCAGTACTTC. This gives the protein CASSLGQQSYEQYF.

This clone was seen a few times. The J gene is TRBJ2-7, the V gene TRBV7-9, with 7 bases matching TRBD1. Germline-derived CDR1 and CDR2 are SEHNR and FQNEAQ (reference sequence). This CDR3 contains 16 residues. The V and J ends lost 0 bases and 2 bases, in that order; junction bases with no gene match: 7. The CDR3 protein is CASSLAGTDKTYEQYF. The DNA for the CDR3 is TGTGCCAGCAGCTTAGCCGGGACAGACAAAACCTACGAGCAGTACTTC.

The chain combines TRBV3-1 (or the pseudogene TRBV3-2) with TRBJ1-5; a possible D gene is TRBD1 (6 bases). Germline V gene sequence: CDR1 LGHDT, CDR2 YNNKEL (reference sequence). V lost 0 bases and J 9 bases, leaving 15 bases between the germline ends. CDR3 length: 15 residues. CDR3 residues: CASSQDTTGGGPQHF. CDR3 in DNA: TGTGCCAGCAGCCAAGATACGACGGGAGGGGGGCCCCAGCATTTT.